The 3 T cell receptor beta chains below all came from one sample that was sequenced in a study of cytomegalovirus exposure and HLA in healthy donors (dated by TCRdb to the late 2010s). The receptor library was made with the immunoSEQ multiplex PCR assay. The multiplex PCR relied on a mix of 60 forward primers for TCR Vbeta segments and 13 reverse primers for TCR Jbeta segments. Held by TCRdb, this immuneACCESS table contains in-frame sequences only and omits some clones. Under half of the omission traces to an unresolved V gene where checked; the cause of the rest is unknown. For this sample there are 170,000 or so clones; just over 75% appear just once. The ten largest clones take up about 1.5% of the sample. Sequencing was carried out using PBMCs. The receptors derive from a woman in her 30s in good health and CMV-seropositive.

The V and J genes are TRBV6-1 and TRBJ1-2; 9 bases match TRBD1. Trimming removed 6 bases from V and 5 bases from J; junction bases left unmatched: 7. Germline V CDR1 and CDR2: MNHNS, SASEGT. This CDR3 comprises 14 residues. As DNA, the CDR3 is TGTGCCAGCAGCGCGGACAGGGGACCATATGGCTACACCTTC. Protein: CASSADRGPYGYTF.

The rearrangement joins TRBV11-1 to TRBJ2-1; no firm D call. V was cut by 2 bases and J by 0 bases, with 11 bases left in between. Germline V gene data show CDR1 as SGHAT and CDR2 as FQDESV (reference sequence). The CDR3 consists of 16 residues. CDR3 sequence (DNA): TGTGCCAGCAGCTTAAATTCAAAGAGCTCCTACAATGAGCAGTTCTTC. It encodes CASSLNSKSSYNEQFF. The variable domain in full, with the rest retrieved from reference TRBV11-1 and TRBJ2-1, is EAEVAQSPRYKITEKSQAVAFWCDPISGHATLYWYRQILGQGPELLVQFQDESVVDDSQLPKDRFSAERLKGVDSTLKIQPAELGDSAMYLCASSLNSKSSYNEQFFGPGTRLTVL.

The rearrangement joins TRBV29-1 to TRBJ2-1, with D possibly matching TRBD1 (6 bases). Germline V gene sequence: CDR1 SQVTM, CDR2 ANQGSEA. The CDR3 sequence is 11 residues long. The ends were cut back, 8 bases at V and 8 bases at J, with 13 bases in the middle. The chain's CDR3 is CSSLGADEQFF. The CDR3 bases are TGCAGCTCCTTGGGGGCCGATGAGCAGTTCTTC.